These 10 T cell receptor beta chains originate from one sample sequenced in a study of T cell changes during pregnancy in multiple sclerosis (dated by TCRdb to the late 2010s). Libraries were prepared through the immunoSEQ multiplex PCR assay. TCRdb's version of the immuneACCESS table is confined to in-frame rearrangements and falls short of the full clone set. An unresolved V gene accounts for under half of the shortfall where checked; the remainder is of unknown origin. The sample table shows tens of thousands of clones, and about 92% are seen once. The ten largest clones add up to just over 3% of the sample. Sample: CD8+ T cells from peripheral blood mononuclear cells, taken in the third trimester of pregnancy. The receptor set was obtained from a female donor in good health, enrolled as a control in a pregnancy study.

The V and J genes are TRBV19 and TRBJ2-5, with D perhaps TRBD1 (6 bases). CDR3 size: 10 residues. Trimming took off 9 bases at V and 4 bases at J, with 6 bases between the two ends. CDR1 is LNHDA, CDR2 SQIVND, per germline (reference sequence). CDR3 sequence: CASRGETQYF. The CDR3 nucleotides read TGTGCCAGCAGGGGAGAGACCCAGTACTTC.

This clone has just one count. V usage is TRBV7-9 and J usage is TRBJ2-5; D is unresolved. V lost 4 bases and J lost 2, with 14 bases in between. CDR3 size: 15 residues. Germline V gene lookup returns CDR1 SEHNR and CDR2 FQNEAQ (reference sequence). The CDR3 sequence is CASSYRVGTQETQYF. The CDR3 nucleotides are TGTGCCAGCAGCTACAGAGTCGGAACGCAAGAGACCCAGTACTTC.

The chain joins TRBV27 to TRBJ2-2; no firm D call. The V gene lost 6 bases and the J gene lost 3 bases, with 14 bases spanning the gap. CDR3 length: 15 residues. Germline loops: CDR1 MNHEY, CDR2 SMNVEV (reference sequence). CDR3 region: CASRWQAIYTGELFF. CDR3 bases: TGTGCCAGCAGATGGCAGGCGATATACACCGGGGAGCTGTTTTTT.

The rearrangement joins TRBV10-3 to TRBJ1-4, with D possibly being TRBD1 (5 bases). The CDR3 sequence is 13 residues long. CDR1 and CDR2 (germline): ENHRY, SYGVKD. V was pared by 6 bases and J by 4 bases, with 9 bases between. The CDR3 here is CAIRQGGNEKLFF. The CDR3 nucleotides read TGTGCCATCAGGCAGGGTGGTAATGAAAAACTGTTTTTT.

This clone was observed a single time. This chain uses TRBV2 with TRBJ2-5; 13 bases agree with TRBD2. CDR1 is SNHLY, CDR2 FYNNEI, per germline. V trimming: 10 bases; J trimming: 3 bases; junction bases outside the gene matches: 8. This CDR3 region has 15 residues. The CDR3 sequence is CATMTSGGLKETQYF. Here the CDR3 DNA reads TGTGCCACCATGACTAGCGGGGGGCTTAAAGAGACCCAGTACTTC. The full variable domain, its missing parts supplied by reference TRBV2 and TRBJ2-5, is EPEVTQTPSHQVTQMGQEVILRCVPISNHLYFYWYRQILGQKVEFLVSFYNNEISEKSEIFDDQFSVERPDGSNFTLKIRSTKLEDSAMYFCATMTSGGLKETQYFGPGTRLLVL.

Note on this clone: Germline and junction disagree at one end, which may indicate a read error. V gene TRBV2 combines with J gene TRBJ1-6; TRBD1 matches 8 bases. Per germline, CDR1 SNHLY and CDR2 FYNNEI. This CDR3 has 10 residues. The CDR3 loop reads CASSGQGSTF. The CDR3 region has the DNA TGTGCCAGCAGTGGACAGGGGTCGACTTTT. The complete variable domain, with remaining parts taken from reference TRBV2 and TRBJ1-6, reads EPEVTQTPSHQVTQMGQEVILRCVPISNHLYFYWYRQILGQKVEFLVSFYNNEISEKSEIFDDQFSVERPDGSNFTLKIRSTKLEDSAMYFCASSGQGSTFGNGTRLTVT.

The V call is TRBV16, the J call TRBJ1-1, with a possible D match to TRBD1 (6 bases). Trimming removed 5 bases from V and 1 base from J, with 11 bases in between. The CDR3 is 14 residues long. Germline loops: CDR1 KGHSY, CDR2 FQNENV. The CDR3 region is CASSKKGQNTEAFF. The CDR3 DNA follows: TGTGCCAGCAGCAAAAAGGGACAGAACACTGAAGCTTTCTTT.

V gene TRBV6-5 combines with J gene TRBJ2-1; the match to TRBD1 covers 9 bases. The germline V gene has CDR1 MNHEY and CDR2 SVGAGI. The CDR3 runs 14 residues. V dropped 6 bases and J dropped 9; count of bases not matched to a gene: 9. CDR3 sequence: CASRPGQGPFEQFF. In DNA form, the CDR3 reads TGTGCCAGCAGGCCGGGACAGGGCCCGTTTGAGCAGTTCTTC.

The chain joins TRBV5-4 to TRBJ1-5; the D gene is possibly TRBD1 (5 bases). Germline V gene data show CDR1 as SGHNT and CDR2 as YYREEE (reference sequence). The V and J ends lost 1 base and 3 bases respectively, with 8 bases between them. The CDR3 sequence is 14 residues long. CDR3 sequence reads: CASSLRGSNQPQHF. The CDR3 coding sequence is TGTGCCAGCAGCTTGAGGGGATCCAATCAGCCCCAGCATTTT.

The J gene is TRBJ2-7, the V gene TRBV13; weak D call: TRBD2 (5 bases). Trimming stripped 5 bases from V and 7 bases from J, with 21 bases between. The CDR3 runs to 15 residues. Germline values: CDR1 PRHDT, CDR2 FYEKMQ (reference sequence). CDR3 in DNA: TGTGCCAGCAGCGCTCTGAGCAGCGGCCGCCTGGAGCAGTACTTC. This gives the protein CASSALSSGRLEQYF.